This is a list of T cell receptor beta chains from one sample in a study of blood T cell repertoires in COVID-19. The protocol was immunoSEQ multiplex PCR, while the TCRdb copy is restricted to in-frame clones and leaves out a portion. The profile shows about 87,000 clones, approximately 80% of them singletons. Source material: peripheral blood. These TCRs come from a woman in her 70s with acute or convalescent COVID-19. Each CDR3 is given with its conserved first and last residue. D genes are given only for firm matches. Not every row has a clone size; where given, it reads once, few, many or a size class.

clone_size: -
v_call: TRBV28
d_call: -
j_call: TRBJ2-7
cdr3_nt: TGTGCCAGCAGTTTTACAGGGACCCCTTACGAGCAGTACTTC
cdr3_aa: CASSFTGTPYEQYF

clone_size: -
v_call: TRBV11-2
d_call: -
j_call: TRBJ2-1
cdr3_nt: TGTGCCAGCAGCTTAAGGGACTTCCCATACAATGAGCAGTTCTTC
cdr3_aa: CASSLRDFPYNEQFF

clone_size: -
v_call: TRBV30
d_call: TRBD1
j_call: TRBJ1-6
cdr3_nt: TGTGCCTGGCGGACAGGGAATTCACCCCTCCACTTT
cdr3_aa: CAWRTGNSPLHF

clone_size: -
v_call: TRBV3-1/TRBV3-2
d_call: -
j_call: TRBJ1-1
cdr3_nt: TGTGCCAGCAGCCAAGGGGCGGGCGTAATCACTGAAGCTTTCTTT
cdr3_aa: CASSQGAGVITEAFF

clone_size: -
v_call: TRBV29-1
d_call: -
j_call: TRBJ2-7
cdr3_nt: TGCAGCGTTGCCGGAAACGACAACACCTACGAGCAGTACTTC
cdr3_aa: CSVAGNDNTYEQYF

clone_size: few
v_call: TRBV10-2
d_call: TRBD2
j_call: TRBJ2-1
cdr3_nt: TGCGCCAGCAGTGCAGCGGGGGTATACAATGAGCAGTTCTTC
cdr3_aa: CASSAAGVYNEQFF

clone_size: -
v_call: TRBV5-1
d_call: -
j_call: TRBJ1-2
cdr3_nt: TGCGCCAGCAGCGGAGGGTCGCAACAATCCTATGGCTACACCTTC
cdr3_aa: CASSGGSQQSYGYTF

clone_size: -
v_call: TRBV11-1
d_call: -
j_call: TRBJ2-7
cdr3_nt: TGTGCCAGCAGCTTAGAGCCTGCTTACGAGCAGTACTTC
cdr3_aa: CASSLEPAYEQYF

clone_size: -
v_call: TRBV11-2
d_call: TRBD1
j_call: TRBJ2-1
cdr3_nt: TGTGCCAGCAGCGCCCAGACAGGGGTAGGGCAGTTCTTC
cdr3_aa: CASSAQTGVGQFF

clone_size: -
v_call: TRBV6-6
d_call: TRBD2
j_call: TRBJ2-3
cdr3_nt: TGTGCCAGCAGTTACTCTAGCGGGGGGGCTAATACGCAGTATTTT
cdr3_aa: CASSYSSGGANTQYF

clone_size: -
v_call: TRBV28
d_call: TRBD1
j_call: TRBJ2-1
cdr3_nt: TGTGCCAGCAGACGGACAGGAGCGTACAATGAGCAGTTCTTC
cdr3_aa: CASRRTGAYNEQFF

clone_size: once
v_call: TRBV27
d_call: TRBD1
j_call: TRBJ1-5
cdr3_nt: TGTGCCAGCAGTACCAGGGGGCATGGAAATCAGCCCCAGCATTTT
cdr3_aa: CASSTRGHGNQPQHF

clone_size: few
v_call: TRBV18
d_call: TRBD1
j_call: TRBJ1-2
cdr3_nt: TGTGCCAGCAACTCGGGACAGGGGGCAGGTGGCTACACCTTC
cdr3_aa: CASNSGQGAGGYTF

clone_size: -
v_call: TRBV6-5
d_call: -
j_call: TRBJ1-5
cdr3_nt: TGTGCCAGCAGTCCTGCGGCGGGCCCTAATCAGCCCCAGCATTTT
cdr3_aa: CASSPAAGPNQPQHF

clone_size: -
v_call: TRBV5-4
d_call: TRBD1
j_call: TRBJ2-1
cdr3_nt: TGTGCCAGCAGCTTGCCAGGGGGCGCGATCAATGAGCAGTTCTTC
cdr3_aa: CASSLPGGAINEQFF

clone_size: -
v_call: TRBV30
d_call: -
j_call: TRBJ2-7
cdr3_nt: TGTGCCTGGAGCAGATCTGCAGGGTCTGACTACGAGCAGTACTTC
cdr3_aa: CAWSRSAGSDYEQYF

clone_size: -
v_call: TRBV30
d_call: TRBD1
j_call: TRBJ1-5
cdr3_nt: TGTGCCTGGAGTTTAGGGGGCAGAAGCAATCAGCCCCAGCATTTT
cdr3_aa: CAWSLGGRSNQPQHF

clone_size: -
v_call: TRBV30
d_call: -
j_call: TRBJ1-1
cdr3_nt: TGTGCCTGGACTATTGGTCTTCGGAACACTGAAGCTTTCTTT
cdr3_aa: CAWTIGLRNTEAFF

clone_size: -
v_call: TRBV2
d_call: -
j_call: TRBJ1-2
cdr3_nt: TGTGCCAGCAGTGAACGCACAGCTAACTATGGCTACACCTTC
cdr3_aa: CASSERTANYGYTF

clone_size: -
v_call: TRBV6-1
d_call: TRBD2
j_call: TRBJ2-1
cdr3_nt: TGTGCCAGCAGTGAAGGGGTAGCGGGGTTGAATGAGCAGTTCTTC
cdr3_aa: CASSEGVAGLNEQFF

clone_size: -
v_call: TRBV2
d_call: -
j_call: TRBJ2-3
cdr3_nt: TGTGCCAGCGGAGCTAGGAGCACAGATACGCAGTATTTT
cdr3_aa: CASGARSTDTQYF

clone_size: once
v_call: TRBV28
d_call: TRBD1
j_call: TRBJ1-4
cdr3_nt: TGTGCCAGCAGGCCCTGGACAGGGGGCGATGAAAAACTGTTTTTT
cdr3_aa: CASRPWTGGDEKLFF

clone_size: -
v_call: TRBV11-3
d_call: TRBD2
j_call: TRBJ2-1
cdr3_nt: TGTGCCAGCAGCCGACTAGCGGGGGGATACAATGAGCAGTTCTTC
cdr3_aa: CASSRLAGGYNEQFF

clone_size: -
v_call: TRBV12-2
d_call: -
j_call: TRBJ1-1
cdr3_nt: TGTGCAAGTCGCTTCCAGGGAGGTTCCACTGAAGCTTTCTTT
cdr3_aa: CASRFQGGSTEAFF

clone_size: once
v_call: TRBV11-2
d_call: -
j_call: TRBJ1-1
cdr3_nt: TGTGCCAGCAGCTTAGATTTTGGAGTAGGGGAGACAGGCACTGAAGCTTTCTTT
cdr3_aa: CASSLDFGVGETGTEAFF

clone_size: -
v_call: TRBV27
d_call: TRBD1
j_call: TRBJ1-2
cdr3_nt: TGTGCCACCAAAGGACAGGGAAGGAACAACTATGGCTACACCTTC
cdr3_aa: CATKGQGRNNYGYTF

clone_size: -
v_call: TRBV6-1
d_call: TRBD1
j_call: TRBJ1-1
cdr3_nt: TGTGCCAGCAGTGCCCCCCGGACAGGTCGGAACTTGGTTGAAGCTTTCTTT
cdr3_aa: CASSAPRTGRNLVEAFF

clone_size: -
v_call: TRBV5-1
d_call: TRBD2
j_call: TRBJ2-7
cdr3_nt: TGCGCCAGCAGCTTGGAACTAGCGTTGTCCTACGAGCAGTACTTC
cdr3_aa: CASSLELALSYEQYF

clone_size: -
v_call: TRBV2
d_call: -
j_call: TRBJ1-3
cdr3_nt: TGTGCCAGCAGTCCAAACAGGGCCAACACCATATATTTT
cdr3_aa: CASSPNRANTIYF

clone_size: -
v_call: TRBV30
d_call: -
j_call: TRBJ1-1
cdr3_nt: TGTGCCTGGAGTGTGGGCAGTACGTCCACTGAAGCTTTCTTT
cdr3_aa: CAWSVGSTSTEAFF

clone_size: -
v_call: TRBV28
d_call: TRBD1
j_call: TRBJ1-2
cdr3_nt: TGTGCCAGCAGCCGGACAGGGGGCGCGGATGGCTACACCTTC
cdr3_aa: CASSRTGGADGYTF

clone_size: few
v_call: TRBV7-6
d_call: -
j_call: TRBJ1-2
cdr3_nt: TGTGCCAGCAGCTTTAGTGCAGGGGCACACTATGGCTACACCTTC
cdr3_aa: CASSFSAGAHYGYTF

clone_size: -
v_call: TRBV18
d_call: TRBD1
j_call: TRBJ2-7
cdr3_nt: TGTGCCAGCTCACCAGGCTGGGACAGTTACGAGCAGTACTTC
cdr3_aa: CASSPGWDSYEQYF

clone_size: few
v_call: TRBV7-9
d_call: TRBD2
j_call: TRBJ2-1
cdr3_nt: TGTGCCAGCAGCTCAAGACTAGCGGGTGGCTTTACTGAGCAGTTCTTC
cdr3_aa: CASSSRLAGGFTEQFF

clone_size: once
v_call: TRBV7-9
d_call: TRBD1
j_call: TRBJ1-1
cdr3_nt: TGTGCCAGCAGCTTACGCGGGACAGGAGCAAACACTGAAGCTTTCTTT
cdr3_aa: CASSLRGTGANTEAFF

clone_size: -
v_call: TRBV6-5
d_call: -
j_call: TRBJ2-1
cdr3_nt: TGTGCCAGCACGACAGCCAGCTCCTACAATGAGCAGTTCTTC
cdr3_aa: CASTTASSYNEQFF

clone_size: few
v_call: TRBV9
d_call: -
j_call: TRBJ1-6
cdr3_nt: TGTGCCAGCAGCGTAGGAACAGGGTCTAATTCACCCCTCCACTTT
cdr3_aa: CASSVGTGSNSPLHF

clone_size: -
v_call: TRBV10-3
d_call: TRBD1
j_call: TRBJ2-1
cdr3_nt: TGTGCCATCAGTGGGACCTCGACAGGGCGCAAATACAATGAGCAGTTCTTC
cdr3_aa: CAISGTSTGRKYNEQFF

clone_size: -
v_call: TRBV6-5
d_call: -
j_call: TRBJ1-2
cdr3_nt: TGTGCCAGCACCCCACCCGGAAACACAGGCGGCTACACCTTC
cdr3_aa: CASTPPGNTGGYTF

clone_size: -
v_call: TRBV30
d_call: TRBD2
j_call: TRBJ2-1
cdr3_nt: TGTGCCTGGAGTGTGGCGGGGGGGAGCTCCTACAATGAGCAGTTCTTC
cdr3_aa: CAWSVAGGSSYNEQFF

clone_size: -
v_call: TRBV6-5
d_call: -
j_call: TRBJ1-2
cdr3_nt: TGTGCCGCCTCCGAGGGAGGGGGCTATGGCTACACCTTC
cdr3_aa: CAASEGGGYGYTF

clone_size: -
v_call: TRBV18
d_call: TRBD2
j_call: TRBJ2-1
cdr3_nt: TGTGCCAGCTCATCAGGGTCCAGCGGGGGAACCTACAATGAGCAGTTCTTC
cdr3_aa: CASSSGSSGGTYNEQFF

clone_size: -
v_call: TRBV7-8
d_call: -
j_call: TRBJ2-3
cdr3_nt: TGTGCCAGCAGCTTCGGGACTGTGAGCACAGATACGCAGTATTTT
cdr3_aa: CASSFGTVSTDTQYF

clone_size: -
v_call: TRBV19
d_call: TRBD2
j_call: TRBJ2-2
cdr3_nt: TGTGCCAGTAGTATCCTAGCGGGGTTAGGAGGGGAGCTGTTTTTT
cdr3_aa: CASSILAGLGGELFF

clone_size: -
v_call: TRBV11-2
d_call: -
j_call: TRBJ1-1
cdr3_nt: TGTGCCAGCAGCTCCTCACTTACCTCTGAAGCTTTCTTT
cdr3_aa: CASSSSLTSEAFF

clone_size: -
v_call: TRBV19
d_call: TRBD2
j_call: TRBJ2-7
cdr3_nt: TGTGCCAGTAGTGAAGCGGGGGACTACGAGCAGTACTTC
cdr3_aa: CASSEAGDYEQYF

clone_size: -
v_call: TRBV7-3
d_call: TRBD2
j_call: TRBJ2-1
cdr3_nt: TGTGCCAGCAGCTTAGCTAGCGGGGGGACGTATGGTTACAATGAGCAGTTCTTC
cdr3_aa: CASSLASGGTYGYNEQFF

clone_size: -
v_call: TRBV25-1
d_call: TRBD1
j_call: TRBJ1-4
cdr3_nt: TGTGCCAGCAGTGAATCCCGGACAGGGGCCGGTCGCCTGTTTTTT
cdr3_aa: CASSESRTGAGRLFF

clone_size: -
v_call: TRBV11-2
d_call: TRBD1
j_call: TRBJ1-4
cdr3_nt: TGTGCCAGCAGCAACCCGGGACAGTTGTGGCGCAATGAAAAACTGTTTTTT
cdr3_aa: CASSNPGQLWRNEKLFF

clone_size: -
v_call: TRBV9
d_call: TRBD1
j_call: TRBJ1-2
cdr3_nt: TGTGCCAGCAGCGTAGGAGGGGGCGCGAGCTATGGCTACACCTTC
cdr3_aa: CASSVGGGASYGYTF

clone_size: -
v_call: TRBV30
d_call: -
j_call: TRBJ2-7
cdr3_nt: TGTGCCCATGGGCGATCAGGGGACTACGAGCAGTACTTC
cdr3_aa: CAHGRSGDYEQYF

clone_size: -
v_call: TRBV7-9
d_call: -
j_call: TRBJ1-1
cdr3_nt: TGTGCCAGCAGCTATTTCGTCGGGACTGAAGCTTTCTTT
cdr3_aa: CASSYFVGTEAFF

clone_size: few
v_call: TRBV7-9
d_call: -
j_call: TRBJ1-3
cdr3_nt: TGTGCCAGCAGCTTAGATATGTCGTCCGGAAACACCATATATTTT
cdr3_aa: CASSLDMSSGNTIYF

clone_size: -
v_call: TRBV18
d_call: -
j_call: TRBJ1-1
cdr3_nt: TGTGCCAGCTCCCCAGACAGACTGAACACTGAAGCTTTCTTT
cdr3_aa: CASSPDRLNTEAFF